The next 5 T cell receptor beta chains were all read from a single sample in a study of T cells after yellow fever vaccination. TCRdb passed the 5' RACE reads through MiXCR, listing each CDR3 protein once. There are a few hundred thousand distinct CDR3 sequences in the sample; around 4.1% occur only once, and around 24% lies in the top ten. This specimen consisted of PBMCs, obtained 5 days after the yellow fever booster vaccination. The receptors here all came from a man aged 18 to 29 who received the YFV17D yellow fever vaccine.

The rearrangement uses TRBV4-1 and TRBJ2-6; 15 bases align to TRBD2. Germline V gene data show CDR1 as MGHRA and CDR2 as YSYEKL. This CDR3 is built from 21 residues. Unmatched junction bases numbered 8, after V lost 1 base and J lost 1 base. CDR3 nucleotide sequence: TGCGCCAGCAGCCAAGCTACTACAGGACTAGCGGGGGGGTCTGGGGCCAACGTCCTGACTTTC. This gives the protein CASSQATTGLAGGSGANVLTF.

With regard to this clonotype: Because it lacks the conserved phenylalanine or tryptophan at the end, this CDR3 is likely a read error. This sequence joins TRBV20-1 and TRBJ1-6; no reliable D call. Per germline, CDR1 DFQATT and CDR2 SNEGSKA (reference sequence). This CDR3 region has 14 residues. V was trimmed by 6 bases and J by 7 bases, leaving 16 bases between them. The DNA of the CDR3 is TGCAGTGCAACCTTACCGGGTTTCAATTCACCCCTCCACTCT. It yields the protein CSATLPGFNSPLHS.

At least ten counts were recorded for this clonotype. This sequence joins TRBV7-8 and TRBJ2-7, with 8 bases identical to TRBD1. Trimming cost V 4 bases and J 4 bases; bases outside gene matches: 15. Germline V gene sequence: CDR1 SGHVS, CDR2 FQNEAQ. The CDR3 has 17 residues. The CDR3 nucleotides read TGTGCCAGCAGCTCCCAACCGGGACAGGCGCCCCTATACGAGCAGTACGTC. Encoded protein: CASSSQPGQAPLYEQYV.

The V and J genes are TRBV25-1 and TRBJ1-1; possible D gene TRBD1, 6 bases. The V and J ends lost 7 bases and 5 bases respectively, with 17 bases between them. Germline loops: CDR1 MGHDK, CDR2 SYGVNS. The CDR3 runs to 14 residues. CDR3 in amino acids: CASKGGWGWTEAFF. The DNA for the CDR3 is TGTGCCAGCAAAGGGGGATGGGGTTGGACTGAAGCTTTCTTT. The whole variable domain, filled in from reference TRBV25-1 and TRBJ1-1, reads EADIYQTPRYLVIGTGKKITLECSQTMGHDKMYWYQQDPGMELHLIHYSYGVNSTEKGDLSSESTVSRIRTEHFPLTLESARPSHTSQYLCASKGGWGWTEAFFGQGTRLTVV.

The table lists this clonotype with a few counts. A much larger clone is a single base away; this may be a read error. This sequence joins TRBV18 and TRBJ1-1, with a possible D match to TRBD1 (5 bases). V was shortened by 2 bases and J by 4 bases, with 8 bases between the two germline ends. CDR3 length: 13 amino acids. The germline CDR1 and CDR2 sequences are KGHSH and LQKENI. This CDR3 is CASSPFRGTEAFF. The CDR3 DNA is TGTGCCAGCTCACCATTTAGGGGCACTGAAGCTTTCTTT.